Following are 3 T cell receptor beta chains from one sample sequenced in a study of T-cell reconstitution after alpha-beta-depleted transplantation in children. Unique molecular identifiers tagged the TCRbeta library. One entry per CDR3 protein, called by TCRdb with MiXCR from the PCR reads. This table has fewer than 700,000 distinct CDR3 sequences, about an eighth appearing once. The sample consisted of PBMCs, mostly from graft donor cells, taken 360 days after TCRalphabeta/CD19-depleted stem cell transplant. Source of these receptors: a male patient between 10 and 17 years old who had a stem cell transplant for acute myeloid leukemia, so the T cells may come from the graft donor.

This clonotype appeared a few times. The chain is built from TRBV29-1 and TRBJ1-1, with a weak D call TRBD1 (6 bases). From germline, CDR1 is SQVTM and CDR2 ANQGSEA. Trimming stripped 8 bases from V and 12 bases from J, with 19 bases between. The CDR3 extends over 11 amino acids. The CDR3 DNA reads TGCAGCCTAAAACAGGGTGCCATGACTTTCTTT. It codes for CSLKQGAMTFF.

This clonotype was recorded at least ten times. This chain links TRBV5-6 with TRBJ2-7; 7 positions match TRBD2. The CDR3 runs 14 residues. Germline values: CDR1 SGHDT, CDR2 YYEEEE. V gave up 1 base and J gave up 4 bases; unmatched junction bases: 5. The CDR3 spells CASSLRPSGYEQYF. Written as DNA, the CDR3 is TGTGCCAGCAGCTTGCGTCCTAGCGGATACGAGCAGTACTTC.

The gene calls are TRBV28 and TRBJ1-5, with TRBD1 as a possible D gene (5 bases). Trimming cost V 1 base and J 6 bases, with 16 bases left between them. The CDR3 has 16 amino acids. Looked up from germline, CDR1 is MDHEN and CDR2 is SYDVKM. The CDR3 reads CASSLFWLGGGQPQHF. In nucleotides, the CDR3 is TGTGCCAGCAGTTTATTTTGGTTGGGGGGAGGTCAGCCCCAGCATTTT.